The 19 T cell receptor beta chains presented below share a single source sample, sequenced in a study of neoadjuvant nivolumab and ipilimumab in lung cancer. Sequenced by immunoSEQ multiplex PCR; TCRdb stores in-frame clones only, minus some. The sample records some 38,000 clones, roughly nine tenths being singletons. Sample: peripheral blood, taken before neoadjuvant nivolumab, alone or with ipilimumab. These receptors were obtained from an adult with non-small cell lung cancer.

V gene TRBV27 combines with J gene TRBJ2-5, with D unresolved. V was trimmed by 9 bases and J by 1 base, leaving 12 bases between them. The CDR3 is 13 residues long. Germline loops: CDR1 MNHEY, CDR2 SMNVEV (reference sequence). CDR3 sequence reads: CASCKTLQETQYF. DNA of the CDR3: TGTGCCAGTTGTAAAACCCTCCAAGAGACCCAGTACTTC.

This rearrangement joins TRBV15 to TRBJ2-2, with 12 bases matching TRBD2. The CDR3 loop spans 18 amino acids. V lost 2 bases to trimming and J lost 1 base; unmatched junction nucleotides: 5. Germline V gene lookup returns CDR1 LNHNV and CDR2 YYDKDF (reference sequence). The chain's CDR3 is CATSRYTSGRRNTGELFF. The CDR3 nucleotides read TGTGCCACCAGCAGATATACTAGCGGGAGGAGGAACACCGGGGAGCTGTTTTTT.

The chain recombines TRBV4-2 with TRBJ2-1; 7 bases agree with TRBD2. CDR3 size: 16 residues. V lost 1 base, J lost 2 bases, and 5 bases stayed unmatched. The germline V gene has CDR1 LGHNA and CDR2 YNFKEQ. In nucleotides, the CDR3 is TGTGCCAGCAGCCAAGGACTAGCCGAGACCTACAATGAGCAGTTCTTC. Translating it yields CASSQGLAETYNEQFF.

This chain connects TRBV14 to TRBJ1-4; D gene unclear. The germline V gene has CDR1 SGHDN and CDR2 FVKESK. V dropped 0 bases and J dropped 10 bases, with 18 bases sitting between them. There are 16 residues in the CDR3. DNA of the CDR3: TGTGCCAGCAGCCAAGATGTTGGAAATTCGGTGCGAAAACTGTTTTTT. Its translation: CASSQDVGNSVRKLFF.

The chain links TRBV14 to TRBJ1-2; D is uncertain. CDR1 SGHDN and CDR2 FVKESK come from the germline V gene. V was clipped by 1 base and J by 8 bases, with 11 bases between them. This CDR3 is built from 13 residues. The CDR3 nucleotides read TGTGCCAGCAGCCAAGTTTCAGAGTCGGGCTACACCTTC. This codes for CASSQVSESGYTF.

This chain connects TRBV27 to TRBJ1-4; 8 bases map to TRBD1. This CDR3 has 14 residues. The J segment lost 7 bases and the V segment lost 2 bases, leaving 3 bases of the junction unmatched. Germline CDR1 and CDR2: MNHEY and SMNVEV (reference sequence). In DNA form, the CDR3 reads TGTGCCAGCAGTTTACAGGGGGCGAGTGAAAAACTGTTTTTT. Residues: CASSLQGASEKLFF.

The chain links TRBV27 to TRBJ2-2; D is unresolved. V shed 5 bases and J shed 0 bases, with 13 bases lying between them. CDR3 length: 16 residues. Germline V gene lookup returns CDR1 MNHEY and CDR2 SMNVEV (reference sequence). CDR3 sequence: CASSAIATSNTGELFF. As DNA, the CDR3 is TGTGCCAGCAGTGCAATTGCGACTTCGAACACCGGGGAGCTGTTTTTT.

The chain links TRBV13 to TRBJ2-7; a weak D match, TRBD1 (5 bases). The V gene lost 0 bases and the J gene lost 3 bases, with 9 bases spanning the gap. CDR3 size: 14 residues. CDR1 is PRHDT and CDR2 is FYEKMQ in the germline V gene (reference sequence). In DNA form, the CDR3 reads TGTGCCAGCAGCTTAGGGGACATCCTCTACGAGCAGTACTTC. Encoded protein: CASSLGDILYEQYF. The full variable domain, completed using reference TRBV13 and TRBJ2-7, is AAGVIQSPRHLIKEKRETATLKCYPIPRHDTVYWYQQGPGQDPQFLISFYEKMQSDKGSIPDRFSAQQFSDYHSELNMSSLELGDSALYFCASSLGDILYEQYFGPGTRLTVT.

The chain employs TRBV7-2 and TRBJ2-7; D is unclear. This CDR3 comprises 14 residues. CDR1 and CDR2 (germline): SGHTA, FQGNSA. Trimming shortened V by 4 bases and J by 6 bases, and 16 bases separated the two germline ends. CDR3 region: CASSSETRPGEQYF. The CDR3 nucleotides read TGTGCCAGCAGCTCCGAGACGAGGCCTGGCGAGCAGTACTTC.

The V call is TRBV27, the J call TRBJ1-2, with D perhaps matching TRBD1 (5 bases). With 6 bases removed from V and 4 bases from J, the gap between germline ends came to 15 bases. CDR3 size: 14 residues. Germline V gene lookup returns CDR1 MNHEY and CDR2 SMNVEV (reference sequence). CDR3 amino acids: CASSSQGEGYGYTF. The CDR3 coding sequence is TGTGCCAGCAGCTCTCAGGGAGAGGGCTATGGCTACACCTTC.

This clone came up once. Written as DNA, the CDR3 is TGTGCCAGCTGGGACAGGGGCTATGGCTACACCTTC. Amino acids: CASWDRGYGYTF. The rearrangement links TRBV19 to TRBJ1-2; 10 positions agree with TRBD1. Germline trimming cut 9 bases from V and 4 bases from J; bases unmatched to any gene: 2. Germline V gene lookup returns CDR1 LNHDA and CDR2 SQIVND (reference sequence). The CDR3 totals 12 residues.

V is TRBV7-2 and J is TRBJ2-3; 7 bases agree with TRBD1. The V and J ends lost 5 bases and 3 bases, in that order; junction bases with no gene match: 11. Germline V gives CDR1 SGHTA, CDR2 FQGNSA. The CDR3 has 16 residues. The CDR3 loop is CASSLRPAQGTDTQYF. The CDR3 DNA sequence: TGTGCCAGCAGCCTCAGGCCAGCACAGGGGACAGATACGCAGTATTTT.

The chain uses TRBV6-5 and TRBJ2-7; 9 bases map to TRBD1. The CDR3 consists of 14 residues. With 4 bases clipped from V and 2 bases from J, the junction kept 3 bases outside the gene matches. The germline gives CDR1 MNHEY, CDR2 SVGAGI. The CDR3 is CASSWTGVPYEQYF. DNA for the CDR3: TGTGCCAGCAGTTGGACAGGGGTCCCCTACGAGCAGTACTTC.

The V call is TRBV7-9, the J call TRBJ1-2; the D gene is possibly TRBD1 (6 bases). This CDR3 contains 15 residues. V dropped 5 bases and J dropped 5 bases, with 18 bases sitting between them. In germline, CDR1 is SEHNR, CDR2 FQNEAQ (reference sequence). CDR3 nucleotides: TGTGCCAGCAGCCAGGGGTGGGAGGGGGGATATGGCTACACCTTC. This translates into CASSQGWEGGYGYTF.

The rearrangement joins TRBV7-2 to TRBJ2-5; a weak D match, TRBD1 (6 bases). Looked up from germline, CDR1 is SGHTA and CDR2 is FQGNSA. This CDR3 is 16 amino acids long. Trimming took 5 bases from V and 5 from J, leaving 21 bases between them. This CDR3 reads CASSTTTGSGGETQYF. The CDR3 bases are TGTGCCAGCAGCACCACTACAGGGTCGGGTGGGGAGACCCAGTACTTC.

V usage is TRBV6-5 and J usage is TRBJ2-3; D may be TRBD2 (6 bases). The CDR3 is made up of 14 amino acids. Looked up from germline, CDR1 is MNHEY and CDR2 is SVGAGI. V lost 6 bases, J lost 6 bases, and 16 bases lay in between. The CDR3 DNA is TGTGCCAGCAGCTCATTTTCTGGGGGGGATACGCAGTATTTT. This translates into CASSSFSGGDTQYF.

This chain joins TRBV6-6 and TRBJ2-5; 10 nucleotides line up with TRBD2. Germline-derived CDR1 and CDR2 are MNHNY and SVGAGI (reference sequence). With V trimmed by 2 bases and J by 5 bases, 5 bases remained unmatched. The CDR3 length is 15 residues. CDR3 sequence (DNA): TGTGCCAGCAGTTACGTGGGACTAGCGAGGGAGACCCAGTACTTC. Translated: CASSYVGLARETQYF.

This clone was observed once. The gene calls are TRBV9 and TRBJ2-7, with D perhaps matching TRBD1 (5 bases). Trimming left V 1 base short and J 6 bases short, with 17 bases between. The CDR3 consists of 15 residues. Germline CDR1 is SGDLS and CDR2 is YYNGEE. DNA of the CDR3: TGTGCCAGCAGCGTAAAGTGGACAAAGGGGTCCGAGCAGTACTTC. Protein sequence: CASSVKWTKGSEQYF.

The V gene is TRBV6-5, the J gene TRBJ2-7, with 7 bases aligning to TRBD1. V shed 0 bases and J 5 bases; nucleotides not matched to a gene: 4. This CDR3 spans 14 amino acids. Germline V gene lookup returns CDR1 MNHEY and CDR2 SVGAGI. Written as DNA, the CDR3 is TGTGCCAGCAGTTACTCGAGACAGGGAAACGAGCAGTACTTC. This codes for CASSYSRQGNEQYF.